Listed here are 2 T cell receptor beta chains from one sample, sequenced in a study of technical replicates of blood from a handful of donors. The data were produced by immunoSEQ multiplex PCR, yet TCRdb's version contains in-frame clones alone and is incomplete. The repertoire includes around 90,000 clones, approximately 94% of them detected once, and about 0.39% sits in the top ten. The sequenced sample was T cells isolated from PBMCs. Source of these receptors: a human donor in good health.

V usage is TRBV28 and J usage is TRBJ1-5; 9 nucleotides align to TRBD1. The CDR3 has 15 residues. CDR1 is MDHEN and CDR2 is SYDVKM in the germline V gene. V lost 5 bases to trimming and J lost 5 bases; unmatched junction nucleotides: 7. CDR3 coding DNA: TGTGCCAGCAGTATTCCGGGACAGGGCTATCAGCCCCAGCATTTT. Its protein product is CASSIPGQGYQPQHF. The full variable domain, in which reference TRBV28 and TRBJ1-5 provide the parts outside the CDR3, is DVKVTQSSRYLVKRTGEKVFLECVQDMDHENMFWYRQDPGLGLRLIYFSYDVKMKEKGDIPEGYSVSREKKERFSLILESASTNQTSMYLCASSIPGQGYQPQHFGDGTRLSIL.

The gene calls are TRBV29-1 and TRBJ1-2; D ambiguous. With 7 bases removed from V and 4 bases from J, the gap between germline ends came to 13 bases. The CDR3 totals 12 residues. Germline V CDR1 and CDR2: SQVTM, ANQGSEA. The CDR3 sequence is CSAYDTFYGYTF. The CDR3 coding sequence is TGCAGCGCCTATGACACCTTCTATGGCTACACCTTC. Drawing the rest from reference TRBV29-1 and TRBJ1-2, the complete variable domain is SAVISQKPSRDICQRGTSLTIQCQVDSQVTMMFWYRQQPGQSLTLIATANQGSEATYESGFVIDKFPISRPNLTFSTLTVSNMSPEDSSIYLCSAYDTFYGYTFGSGTRLTVV.